Listed here are 17 T cell receptor beta chains from one sample, sequenced in a study of T cells after yellow fever vaccination. From the 5' RACE reads, TCRdb called clonotypes with MiXCR, one entry per CDR3 protein. The sample has about 120,000 distinct CDR3 sequences; over 8% are singletons. This specimen was CD8+ T cells sorted from PBMCs, taken on the day of the yellow fever booster vaccination. Receptor source: a man aged 18 to 30 who received the YFV17D yellow fever vaccine.

This clonotype was detected many times. The chain uses TRBV7-9 and TRBJ1-4, with a possible D match to TRBD1 (5 bases). CDR3 length equals 14 residues. CDR1 SEHNR and CDR2 FQNEAQ come from the germline V gene (reference sequence). V lost 5 bases to trimming and J lost 7 bases, with 14 bases between them. DNA of the CDR3: TGTGCCAGCAGCCCCTCGGGCGGGGGTGAAAAACTGTTTTTT. Translating gives CASSPSGGGEKLFF.

This clonotype was seen more than once but under ten times. The chain is built from TRBV4-2 and TRBJ1-4, with 8 bases matching TRBD1. Germline lookup yields CDR1 LGHNA and CDR2 YNFKEQ. The CDR3 is made up of 15 amino acids. V lost 4 bases to trimming and J lost 7 bases; unmatched junction nucleotides: 8. The CDR3 nucleotides read TGTGCCAGCAGCCTCGACAGGGGAGCAGGTGAAAAACTGTTTTTT. It codes for CASSLDRGAGEKLFF.

This clonotype occurred a few times. The genes are TRBV9 and TRBJ2-5; TRBD1 aligns across 9 bases. V lost 2 bases to trimming and J lost 5 bases; unmatched junction nucleotides: 13. The CDR3 contains 17 residues. Germline CDR1 reads SGDLS; CDR2 reads YYNGEE. Here the CDR3 reads CASSVLPGQGAKETQYF. The DNA for the CDR3 is TGTGCCAGCAGCGTTTTACCGGGACAGGGAGCGAAGGAGACCCAGTACTTC. The complete variable domain, with remaining parts taken from reference TRBV9 and TRBJ2-5, reads DSGVTQTPKHLITATGQRVTLRCSPRSGDLSVYWYQQSLDQGLQFLIQYYNGEERAKGNILERFSAQQFPDLHSELNLSSLELGDSALYFCASSVLPGQGAKETQYFGPGTRLLVL.

This clonotype was observed at least ten times. V gene TRBV20-1 combines with J gene TRBJ1-2; 7 bases are a match to TRBD1. Germline lookup yields CDR1 DFQATT and CDR2 SNEGSKA (reference sequence). The CDR3 covers 15 residues. V lost 3 bases, J lost 7 bases, and 14 bases stayed unmatched. The CDR3 nucleotides are TGCAGTGCTAGGGGCCTCACTGGACAGGCAGGTGGCTACACCTTC. Protein product: CSARGLTGQAGGYTF.

To note about this clonotype: A much larger clone lies one base from this, so it may be a read error. CDR3 nucleotides: TGTGCCAGCAGTTACGTCCCGAATAAACAGGGGTCCGAGCACTACGTC. Its translation: CASSYVPNKQGSEHYV. The rearrangement uses TRBV6-6 and TRBJ2-7; 7 bases agree with TRBD1. CDR3 length: 16 residues. Germline V gives CDR1 MNHNY, CDR2 SVGAGI (reference sequence).

This clonotype turned up a few times. The chain is built from TRBV20-1 and TRBJ2-3; no reliable D call. V lost 6 bases and J 2 bases, leaving 3 bases between the germline ends. The germline V gene has CDR1 DFQATT and CDR2 SNEGSKA (reference sequence). The CDR3 totals 10 residues. The CDR3 reads CSAHTDTQYF. CDR3 in DNA: TGCAGTGCCCACACAGATACGCAGTATTTT.

This chain connects TRBV7-9 to TRBJ2-3; TRBD2 agrees at 11 bases. CDR1 is SEHNR and CDR2 is FQNEAQ in the germline V gene (reference sequence). J gave up 2 bases and V 6 bases, and 4 bases lay outside the gene matches. The CDR3 sequence is 15 residues long. In DNA, the CDR3 is TGTGCCAGCAGAACACTAGCGGGGGTCACAGATACGCAGTATTTT. It encodes CASRTLAGVTDTQYF.

In its sample, this clonotype was seen once. CDR3 sequence reads: CASSLFDELTDTTNEKLFF. The CDR3 region has the DNA TGTGCCAGCAGCTTGTTCGACGAACTTACAGATACAACTAATGAAAAACTGTTTTTT. The rearrangement uses TRBV5-6 and TRBJ1-4; D ambiguous. V lost 1 base and J lost 0, with 19 bases in between. CDR3 length equals 19 residues. Looked up from germline, CDR1 is SGHDT and CDR2 is YYEEEE.

This clonotype was counted a few times. V is TRBV29-1 and J is TRBJ1-2, with 7 bases that match TRBD1. Germline CDR1 and CDR2: SQVTM and ANQGSEA. Losses at the gene ends were 7 bases for V and 8 bases for J; bases not matched to a gene: 7. The CDR3 contains 11 residues. CDR3 protein: CSATGVRGYTF. CDR3 nucleotides: TGCAGCGCAACAGGGGTCAGAGGCTACACCTTC.

The rearrangement joins TRBV19 to TRBJ2-1; D is undetermined. The CDR3 spans 14 residues. Deletions cut 9 bases from V and 0 bases from J, with 12 bases between. Germline V CDR1 and CDR2: LNHDA, SQIVND (reference sequence). The CDR3 here is CASHGQSSYNEQFF. The DNA for the CDR3 is TGTGCCAGCCACGGGCAGAGCTCCTACAATGAGCAGTTCTTC.

This clonotype was counted a few times. The chain combines TRBV7-9 with TRBJ1-1; 11 positions match TRBD1. CDR3 length equals 16 residues. V trimming: 5 bases; J trimming: 6 bases; junction bases outside the gene matches: 11. The germline CDR1 and CDR2 sequences are SEHNR and FQNEAQ (reference sequence). The CDR3 coding sequence is TGTGCCAGCAGCCGACCACCGGGACAGGGGGAGTCTGAAGCTTTCTTT. It specifies CASSRPPGQGESEAFF.

This clonotype came up a few times. The rearrangement links TRBV5-6 to TRBJ1-1; D unclear. This CDR3 spans 14 amino acids. V gave up 7 bases and J gave up 3 bases, with 16 bases separating them. Germline CDR1 is SGHDT and CDR2 is YYEEEE. CDR3 sequence reads: CASHPGGKYTEAFF. Written as DNA, the CDR3 is TGTGCCAGCCACCCGGGTGGGAAGTACACTGAAGCTTTCTTT.

A few counts support this clonotype. The chain carries TRBV5-6 and TRBJ2-3, with no clear D. Germline assignment: CDR1 SGHDT and CDR2 YYEEEE. The CDR3 contains 13 residues. V shed 4 bases and J shed 2 bases, with 8 bases lying between them. CDR3 residues: CASSQSNTDTQYF. In DNA form, the CDR3 reads TGTGCCAGCAGCCAGTCCAACACAGATACGCAGTATTTT.

The chain carries TRBV7-2 and TRBJ2-3, with D possibly TRBD2 on 5 matching bases. The CDR3 has 14 residues. The germline V and J ends were trimmed by 7 bases and 3 bases, with 14 bases remaining between them. CDR1 SGHTA and CDR2 FQGNSA come from the germline V gene. CDR3 DNA sequence: TGTGCCAGCATCACGGGGATTCTTACAGATACGCAGTATTTT. This sequence encodes CASITGILTDTQYF.

This clonotype was observed a few times. The rearrangement links TRBV4-3 to TRBJ1-2; D call uncertain. The CDR3 totals 15 residues. Germline CDR1 and CDR2: LGHNA and YSLEER. Trimming took 0 bases from V and 4 from J, leaving 12 bases between them. The CDR3 nucleotides read TGCGCCAGCAGCCAAGATCCCGTGGGATCCTATGGCTACACCTTC. Its protein is CASSQDPVGSYGYTF.

The genes are TRBV12-3 or TRBV12-4 and TRBJ1-5; 8 nucleotides agree with TRBD1. The CDR3 runs to 14 residues. The ends lost 9 bases at V and 4 bases at J; junction bases unmatched: 8. The CDR3 DNA sequence: TGTGCCAGTCGGGTAACAGGGGGTAATCAGCCCCAGCATTTT. The encoded protein is CASRVTGGNQPQHF.

This clonotype was seen only a few times. The rearrangement uses TRBV20-1 and TRBJ2-4, with D possibly being TRBD2 (6 bases). This CDR3 comprises 15 residues. Trimming cost V 3 bases and J 1 base, with 13 bases left between them. Germline V gene sequence: CDR1 DFQATT, CDR2 SNEGSKA (reference sequence). In DNA form, the CDR3 reads TGCAGTGCTAGTGAGTGGGGGGACGCCAAAAACATTCAGTACTTC. Translation gives CSASEWGDAKNIQYF.